The 23 T cell receptor beta chains given below trace back to one sample, sequenced in a study of tumor and adjacent non-tumor tissue in lung cancer. TCRbeta libraries were built with three rounds of nested PCR, modified from ARM-PCR. TCRdb passed the multiplex PCR reads through MiXCR, listing each CDR3 protein once. The data show 120,000 or so distinct CDR3 sequences, with 60% to 70% seen just once and roughly 13% held by the top ten. The template was RNA from unsorted bulk tissue. Source material: lung tumor tissue. Receptor source: a man between 25 and 39 years old with non-small cell lung cancer.

Comment on this clonotype: A single base separates this from a much larger clone, so it may be a read error. The chain links TRBV25-1 to TRBJ2-2; D is undetermined. This CDR3 is 15 amino acids long. CDR1 and CDR2 (germline): MGHDK, SYGVNS. CDR3: CANSEHNRNTGELFF. The CDR3 nucleotides are TGTGCCAACAGTGAACACAATAGAAACACCGGGGAGCTGTTTTTT.

The sample holds one count of this clonotype. The CDR3 nucleotides are TGCGCCAGCAGCTTGGAAAACTATAATTCACCCCTCCACTTT. The encoded protein is CASSLENYNSPLHF. The J gene is TRBJ1-6, the V gene TRBV5-1; D ambiguous. V lost 0 bases, J lost 3 bases, and 4 bases lay in between. Germline V CDR1 and CDR2: SGHRS, YFSETQ. The length of the CDR3 is 14 residues.

Details on this clonotype: This clone may be a read error of a much larger clone one base away. The V and J genes are TRBV10-2 and TRBJ1-2; a possible D gene is TRBD1 (5 bases). CDR3 length equals 12 residues. The germline V gene has CDR1 WSHSY and CDR2 SAAADI. The CDR3 DNA follows: TGCACCAGCAGTGAGTCCGGGACTGGCTACACCTTC. This encodes CTSSESGTGYTF.

In the case of this clonotype: A read error is possible here, since a much larger clone lies one base away. V gene TRBV4-1 combines with J gene TRBJ2-3, with 11 positions matching TRBD1. Per germline, CDR1 MGHRA and CDR2 YSYEKL. The V gene end was trimmed by 10 bases and the J gene end by 4 bases; junction bases not matched to a gene: 16. CDR3 size: 17 residues. The CDR3 region is CATTFSGTGGKADTQYF. CDR3 bases: TGCGCCACCACCTTCTCCGGGACAGGGGGGAAGGCAGATACGCAGTATTTT.

The V gene is TRBV11-1, the J gene TRBJ2-5, with 8 bases lining up with TRBD1. CDR3 length: 15 amino acids. The germline V gene encodes CDR1 SGHAT and CDR2 FQDESV (reference sequence). DNA for the CDR3: TGTATCAGCAGCTCGAGGACAGGGCTCCAAGAGACCCAGTACTTC. It translates to CISSSRTGLQETQYF.

The chain combines TRBV29-1 with TRBJ1-2; the D is unclear. V shed 0 bases and J shed 9 bases, with 2 bases lying between them. Per the germline V gene, CDR1 is SQVTM and CDR2 is ANQGSEA. This CDR3 contains 9 residues. In DNA, the CDR3 is TGCAGCGTTGAAGATAGCTACACCTTC. Translating it yields CSVEDSYTF.

A word on this clonotype: At one of its ends the junction is not consistent with the germline gene, which may arise from a read error. The chain has TRBV12-3 or TRBV12-4 and TRBJ1-3; 9 positions agree with TRBD1. The CDR3 loop spans 17 amino acids. CDR3 sequence: CASSLYRTGVSRNTIYF. The CDR3 region has the DNA TGTGCCAGCAGTTTATACCGGACAGGGGTCTCTCGAAACACCATATATTTT.

As for this clonotype: One junction end does not reproduce the germline sequence, and a read error may be involved. This chain joins TRBV24-1 and TRBJ2-7, with a tentative D call TRBD2 (5 bases). CDR3 length: 12 residues. Per the germline V gene, CDR1 is KGHDR and CDR2 is SFDVKD. The CDR3, as DNA: TGTGTCACCAGTAAGCCACTAGGCGAGCAGTACTTC. Protein product: CVTSKPLGEQYF.

The table lists this clonotype with a count of one. In nucleotides, the CDR3 is TGCAGCGTACAGGGGGACACCGGGGTGCTATTTTTT. This translates into CSVQGDTGVLFF. The chain recombines TRBV20-1 with TRBJ2-2, with TRBD1 matching 8 bases. The germline CDR1 and CDR2 sequences are DFQATT and SNEGSKA (reference sequence). The CDR3 contains 12 residues.

In regard to this clonotype: This clone may be a read error of a much larger clone one base away. The chain combines TRBV20-1 with TRBJ2-7; 9 bases match TRBD2. Germline V CDR1 and CDR2: DFQATT, SNEGSKA (reference sequence). This CDR3 is built from 15 residues. The CDR3 region has the DNA TGCACTGCTAGCGGGATTGGTGGCAGGGTCTACGAGCAGTACTTC. Translated, it gives CTASGIGGRVYEQYF.

In its sample, this clonotype was seen many times. The DNA of the CDR3 is TGCGCCGGCGACGGGAGGGGGCGAATGGACACCGGGGAGCTGTTTTTT. Amino acids: CAGDGRGRMDTGELFF. This chain links TRBV4-3 with TRBJ2-2; D may be TRBD2 (8 bases). V shed 11 bases and J shed 3 bases, with 22 bases lying between them. The germline CDR1 and CDR2 sequences are LGHNA and YSLEER. The CDR3 sequence is 16 residues long.

Remarks on this clonotype: A clone one base away is much larger, so this may be a read error. The CDR3 carries no conserved terminal phenylalanine or tryptophan, so it likely arises from a read error. The V call is TRBV20-1, the J call TRBJ1-2; tentative D call: TRBD1 (5 bases). The germline CDR1 and CDR2 sequences are DFQATT and SNEGSKA (reference sequence). This CDR3 is 14 amino acids long. Between the trimmed V and J ends, which lost 7 bases and 5 bases, there was a span of 20 bases. The CDR3 nucleotides read TGCAGTGTTAATCCCCTCGGGGCCAAGTATGGCTACACCTTA. This encodes CSVNPLGAKYGYTL.

This clonotype has at least ten counts. The chain combines TRBV20-1 with TRBJ1-1; 7 bases are a match to TRBD1. Per the germline V gene, CDR1 is DFQATT and CDR2 is SNEGSKA (reference sequence). V lost 6 bases, J lost 3 bases, and 7 bases stayed unmatched. The CDR3 covers 13 residues. The CDR3 DNA reads as TGCAGTGCGCCCCCGACAGGGTACACTGAAGCTTTCTTT. As protein: CSAPPTGYTEAFF.

About this clonotype: A much larger clone lies a single base off, so this may be a read error. The J gene is TRBJ2-7, the V gene TRBV6-6; maybe TRBD2 (5 bases). CDR3 length: 13 amino acids. Trimming took off 4 bases at V and 5 bases at J, with 12 bases between the two ends. Germline CDR1 MNHNY, CDR2 SVGAGI (reference sequence). The CDR3 protein is CASSSGESHEQYF. The CDR3 DNA follows: TGTGCCAGCAGTTCCGGGGAGTCCCACGAGCAGTACTTC.

Of note for this clonotype: The CDR3 end shows no conserved phenylalanine or tryptophan, and so a read error is likely. The rearrangement links TRBV11-1 to TRBJ1-1, with 8 bases identical to TRBD1. CDR3 length: 14 residues. Germline V CDR1 and CDR2: SGHAT, FQDESV (reference sequence). The CDR3 sequence is CVSSQDRADTEAFL. The CDR3 nucleotides are TGTGTCAGCAGCCAGGACAGGGCGGACACTGAAGCTTTCCTT.

A note on this clonotype: It may be a read error: a sequence one base away is much more abundant. CDR3 DNA sequence: TGCGCCAGCAGCCTCACCCATATAGCGGGGGGCCACCAAACCTACAATGAGCAGTTCTTC. Encoded protein: CASSLTHIAGGHQTYNEQFF. The chain joins TRBV4-1 to TRBJ2-1, with TRBD2 identical over 10 bases. J was trimmed by 2 bases and V by 4 bases; bases with no gene match: 17. Germline CDR1 and CDR2: MGHRA and YSYEKL. The CDR3 loop spans 20 amino acids.

This clonotype has a single count. A much larger clone is a single base away; this may be a read error. The rearrangement links TRBV6-5 to TRBJ2-3; no clear D gene. This CDR3 contains 12 residues. Germline assignment: CDR1 MNHEY and CDR2 SVGAGI. The CDR3, as DNA: TGTGCCAGCAGTTCGCCCACAGATATGCAGTATTTT. Its translation: CASSSPTDMQYF.

As to this clonotype: This could be a read error, since a much larger clone is one nucleotide away. The J gene is TRBJ2-2, the V gene TRBV6-1; TRBD1 is a possible D gene (5 bases). The CDR3 loop spans 13 amino acids. In germline, CDR1 is MNHNS, CDR2 SASEGT. The CDR3 coding sequence is TGTGTCAGCAGTGAAGGGGACACCGGGGAGCTGTTTTTT. Protein product: CVSSEGDTGELFF.

For this clonotype: A much larger clone lies one base from this, so it may be a read error. The rearrangement links TRBV4-2 to TRBJ1-2; 10 bases fit TRBD1. V was clipped by 4 bases and J by 4 bases; unmatched bases: 6. Germline values: CDR1 LGHNA, CDR2 YNFKEQ. CDR3 length: 15 residues. The CDR3: CASSRGQGGSYGYTF. CDR3 DNA: TGTGCCAGCAGCCGAGGACAGGGGGGGAGCTATGGCTACACCTTC.

As for this clonotype: Compared with germline, one end of the junction differs, possibly owing to a read error. The chain has TRBV11-2 and TRBJ1-5; D call uncertain. Germline V gives CDR1 SGHAT, CDR2 FQNNGV. The CDR3 has 14 amino acids. The CDR3 here is CVSSLGQSNQPQHF. CDR3 bases: TGTGTCAGCAGCTTGGGTCAGAGCAATCAGCCCCAGCATTTT.

Ten or more counts support this clonotype. This sequence joins TRBV4-3 and TRBJ1-5; D gene unclear. Per the germline V gene, CDR1 is LGHNA and CDR2 is YSLEER. This CDR3 is built from 14 residues. Trimming removed 3 bases at V and 3 bases at J, with 9 bases between. CDR3 coding DNA: TGCGCCAGCAGCCAGGATGGGTTCAATCAGCCCCAGCATTTT. This translates into CASSQDGFNQPQHF.

This clonotype has just one count. A clone one base away is much larger, so this may be a read error. For the CDR3, the DNA is TGCAGTGCAGTCCGGGACGGCTCCTACGGGCAGTACTTC. Translated, it gives CSAVRDGSYGQYF. The chain has TRBV20-1 and TRBJ2-7; TRBD1 or TRBD2 may be the D gene (5 bases each). Germline V gene sequence: CDR1 DFQATT, CDR2 SNEGSKA (reference sequence). The CDR3 runs to 13 residues.

Worth noting for this clonotype: This may stem from a read error, because a much larger clone lies one nucleotide away. This rearrangement joins TRBV20-1 to TRBJ2-3, with D unresolved. Germline CDR1 DFQATT, CDR2 SNEGSKA (reference sequence). Trimming took 5 bases from V and 3 from J, leaving 15 bases between them. This CDR3 region has 14 residues. CDR3 nucleotide sequence: TGCAGTGCTCACGAGGAGTGGGAAACAGATACGCAGTATTTT. It translates to CSAHEEWETDTQYF.